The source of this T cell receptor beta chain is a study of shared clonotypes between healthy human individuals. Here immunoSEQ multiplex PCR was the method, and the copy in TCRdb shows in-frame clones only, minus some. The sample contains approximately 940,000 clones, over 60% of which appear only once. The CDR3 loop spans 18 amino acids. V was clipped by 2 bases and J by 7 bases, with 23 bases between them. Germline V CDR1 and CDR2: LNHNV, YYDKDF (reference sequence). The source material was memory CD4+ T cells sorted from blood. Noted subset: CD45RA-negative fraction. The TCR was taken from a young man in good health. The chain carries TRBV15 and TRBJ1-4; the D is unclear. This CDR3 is CATSRTGLRASGGEKLFF. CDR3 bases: TGTGCCACCAGCAGAACCGGGTTGCGGGCCTCGGGAGGTGAAAAACTGTTTTTT.